One and the same sample provided the 18 T cell receptor beta chains below, sequenced in a study of regulatory T cells in long-lasting Graves disease. As for time point: newly diagnosed GD, antithyroid drugs for less than 3 months. Extracted RNA from PBMCs served as the source of the TCR library. HTBI primers from iRepertoire and Arm-PCR of CDR3 regions yielded the TCR beta libraries. TCRdb processed the multiplex PCR reads anew with MiXCR; each CDR3 protein has one entry. The data hold approximately 350,000 distinct CDR3 sequences, with approximately 15% observed a single time. These same data were also listed under a study on T cells in Graves' hyperthyroidism and ophthalmopathy.

Sample: peripheral blood mononuclear cells (PBMCs), taken at new diagnosis, from a patient treated with antithyroid drugs. All receptors come from a man aged 40-49 years with Graves disease.

The chain couples TRBV29-1 to TRBJ2-5; D may be TRBD2 (7 bases). Looked up from germline, CDR1 is SQVTM and CDR2 is ANQGSEA. The CDR3 consists of 13 residues. Trimming cost V 3 bases and J 5 bases, with 13 bases left between them. CDR3 region: CSVERGPRETQYF. The DNA of the CDR3 is TGCAGCGTTGAGCGGGGGCCGAGGGAGACCCAGTACTTC.

With respect to this clonotype: A much larger clone lies one base from this, so it may be a read error. This chain connects TRBV30 to TRBJ2-2, with D maybe TRBD2 (5 bases). In germline, CDR1 is GTSNPN, CDR2 SVGIG (reference sequence). The CDR3 loop spans 12 amino acids. Between the trimmed V and J ends, which lost 4 bases and 6 bases, there was a span of 9 bases. The DNA for the CDR3 is TGTGCCTGGAAGCGGAGGCCCGGGGAGCTGTTTTTT. This translates into CAWKRRPGELFF. Full variable domain (outside the CDR3, taken from reference TRBV30 and TRBJ2-2): SQTIHQWPATLVQPVGSPLSLECTVEGTSNPNLYWYRQAAGRGLQLLFYSVGIGQISSEVPQNLSASRPQDRQFILSSKKLLLSDSGFYLCAWKRRPGELFFGEGSRLTVL.

This clonotype was counted only a few times. DNA of the CDR3: TGTGCCAGCAGTGAAACAGTGTACAATGAGCAGTTCTTC. Residues: CASSETVYNEQFF. The chain uses TRBV2 and TRBJ2-1; no reliable D call. V gave up 2 bases and J gave up 4 bases, with 6 bases separating them. Per germline, CDR1 SNHLY and CDR2 FYNNEI. CDR3 size: 13 residues.

Only a few counts were recorded for this clonotype. The rearrangement links TRBV4-2 to TRBJ2-1; TRBD2 aligns across 7 bases. CDR3 length equals 16 residues. Looked up from germline, CDR1 is LGHNA and CDR2 is YNFKEQ. The V gene end was trimmed by 1 base and the J gene end by 9 bases; junction bases not matched to a gene: 12. CDR3 sequence reads: CASSQGGLAAASEQFF. In DNA, the CDR3 is TGTGCCAGCAGCCAAGGCGGCCTAGCGGCCGCGAGTGAGCAGTTCTTC.

This clonotype appeared many times. The chain employs TRBV3-1 and TRBJ1-2; TRBD1 is a possible D gene (5 bases). The ends were cut back, 5 bases at V and 4 bases at J, with 11 bases in the middle. Germline CDR1 is LGHDT and CDR2 is YNNKEL (reference sequence). This CDR3 comprises 13 residues. CDR3 DNA sequence: TGTGCCAGCAGCACCCCGGGACCCTATGGCTACACCTTC. Protein sequence: CASSTPGPYGYTF.

This clonotype showed up many times. V usage is TRBV20-1 and J usage is TRBJ1-1, with a weak D call TRBD1 (5 bases). This CDR3 comprises 14 residues. Trimming took 5 bases from V and 0 from J, leaving 13 bases between them. The germline gives CDR1 DFQATT, CDR2 SNEGSKA (reference sequence). The CDR3: CSADSPLMNTEAFF. The CDR3 bases are TGCAGTGCTGACAGTCCCCTCATGAACACTGAAGCTTTCTTT.

The rearrangement uses TRBV7-8 and TRBJ1-1; D not resolved. The germline V and J ends were trimmed by 6 bases and 7 bases, with 18 bases remaining between them. Germline-derived CDR1 and CDR2 are SGHVS and FQNEAQ. The CDR3 totals 14 residues. CDR3 amino acids: CASRLPGPASEAFF. DNA of the CDR3: TGTGCCAGCAGACTACCAGGCCCGGCCAGTGAAGCTTTCTTT.

The genes are TRBV5-1 and TRBJ1-1, with D unclear. Between the trimmed V and J ends, which lost 0 bases and 2 bases, there was a span of 11 bases. The CDR3 contains 15 residues. CDR1 is SGHRS, CDR2 YFSETQ, per germline. CDR3 sequence: CASSLVGNKNTEAFF. The CDR3 nucleotides are TGCGCCAGCAGCTTGGTAGGGAACAAAAACACTGAAGCTTTCTTT.

At least ten counts were recorded for this clonotype. The CDR3 DNA follows: TGTGCCAGCAGTTTAGGGCCCAACCAGGTTAGCAATCAGCCCCAGCATTTT. As protein: CASSLGPNQVSNQPQHF. V and J are TRBV28 and TRBJ1-5, with unresolved D. The CDR3 spans 17 residues. Looked up from germline, CDR1 is MDHEN and CDR2 is SYDVKM. V lost 2 bases, J lost 0 bases, and 14 bases lay in between.

The table lists this clonotype with many counts. The V and J genes are TRBV11-3 and TRBJ1-1; no definite D call. Germline V CDR1 and CDR2: SGHNT, YENEEA. V was shortened by 1 base and J by 9 bases, with 12 bases between the two germline ends. CDR3 length equals 13 residues. CDR3 region: CASSLVVGPQAFF. DNA of the CDR3: TGTGCCAGCAGCTTAGTGGTCGGGCCCCAAGCTTTCTTT.

This clonotype was counted at least ten times. V usage is TRBV7-3 and J usage is TRBJ2-1, with D tentatively TRBD2 (5 bases). Trimming stripped 5 bases from V and 4 bases from J, with 18 bases between. The germline CDR1 and CDR2 sequences are SGHTA and FQGTGA. This CDR3 spans 16 amino acids. As DNA, the CDR3 is TGTGCCAGCAGCCCCTCCCCGGGAATTCCTTACAATGAGCAGTTCTTC. This encodes CASSPSPGIPYNEQFF.

In its sample, this clonotype was seen many times. The V gene is TRBV28, the J gene TRBJ2-1; D gene uncertain. Germline V gene data show CDR1 as MDHEN and CDR2 as SYDVKM. The CDR3 extends over 11 amino acids. V lost 5 bases and J 10 bases, leaving 9 bases between the germline ends. The CDR3 protein is CASSRPDEQFF. CDR3 DNA sequence: TGTGCCAGCAGTCGCCCGGACGAGCAGTTCTTC.

This clonotype was detected a few times. V gene TRBV20-1 combines with J gene TRBJ2-3; D remains unclear. Germline V gives CDR1 DFQATT, CDR2 SNEGSKA (reference sequence). CDR3 size: 12 residues. V gave up 3 bases and J gave up 5 bases, with 9 bases separating them. DNA of the CDR3: TGCAGTGCTAGCGGGTGGGGAGATACGCAGTATTTT. It translates to CSASGWGDTQYF.

This clonotype came up a few times. The gene calls are TRBV28 and TRBJ1-1, with D possibly being TRBD1 (5 bases). Deletions cut 2 bases from V and 10 bases from J, with 11 bases between. The V gene's germline CDR1 is MDHEN and CDR2 SYDVKM. The CDR3 runs to 12 residues. The DNA of the CDR3 is TGTGCCAGCAGTTTAAAAGGGGTGAGAGCTTTCTTT. Its protein is CASSLKGVRAFF.

The gene calls are TRBV12-3 or TRBV12-4 and TRBJ2-7, with D possibly matching TRBD1 (6 bases). The germline V and J ends were trimmed by 6 bases and 1 base, with 10 bases remaining between them. This CDR3 spans 13 amino acids. The CDR3 here is CASRSGQSYEQYF. DNA for the CDR3: TGTGCCAGCAGGTCAGGACAGTCCTACGAGCAGTACTTC.

This clonotype showed up many times. One end of the junction fails to match germline, which may point to a read error. The J gene is TRBJ2-3, the V gene TRBV5-1; 12 bases align to TRBD2. Germline CDR1 SGHRS, CDR2 YFSETQ. The CDR3 has 16 amino acids. The CDR3 region is CASSSRTSGATDTQYF. As DNA, the CDR3 is TGTGCCAGCAGCTCTCGGACTAGCGGGGCCACAGATACGCAGTATTTT.

Regarding this clonotype: This likely came from a read error, as a far larger clone is one base away. V and J are TRBV20-1 and TRBJ2-1, with TRBD2 matching over 7 bases. The germline V gene has CDR1 DFQATT and CDR2 SNEGSKA (reference sequence). The CDR3 is made up of 16 amino acids. Trimming cost V 3 bases and J 10 bases; bases outside gene matches: 18. In DNA form, the CDR3 reads TGCAGTGCTAGTCCCCGTTTCCAGCGGGGAACCTACGAGCAGTTCTTC. Translation: CSASPRFQRGTYEQFF.

The gene calls are TRBV5-1 and TRBJ1-2; 7 bases map to TRBD1. The V gene's germline CDR1 is SGHRS and CDR2 YFSETQ. The length of the CDR3 is 14 residues. V trimming: 0 bases; J trimming: 4 bases; junction bases outside the gene matches: 3. CDR3 bases: TGCGCCAGCAGCTTGGATGCAGGGGGCTATGGCTACACCTTC. Its translation is CASSLDAGGYGYTF.